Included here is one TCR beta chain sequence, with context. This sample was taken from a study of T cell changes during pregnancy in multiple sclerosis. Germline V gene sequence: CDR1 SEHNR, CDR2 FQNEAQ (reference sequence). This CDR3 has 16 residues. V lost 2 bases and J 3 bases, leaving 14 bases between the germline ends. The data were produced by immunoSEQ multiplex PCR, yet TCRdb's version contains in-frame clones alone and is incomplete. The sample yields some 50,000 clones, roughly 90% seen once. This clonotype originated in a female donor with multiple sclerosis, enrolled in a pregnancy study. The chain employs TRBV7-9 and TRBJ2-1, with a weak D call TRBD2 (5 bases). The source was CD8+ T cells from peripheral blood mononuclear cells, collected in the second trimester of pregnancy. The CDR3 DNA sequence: TGTGCCAGCAGCTTAACTACCGAGGGCCGCTACAATGAGCAGTTCTTC. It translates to CASSLTTEGRYNEQFF.